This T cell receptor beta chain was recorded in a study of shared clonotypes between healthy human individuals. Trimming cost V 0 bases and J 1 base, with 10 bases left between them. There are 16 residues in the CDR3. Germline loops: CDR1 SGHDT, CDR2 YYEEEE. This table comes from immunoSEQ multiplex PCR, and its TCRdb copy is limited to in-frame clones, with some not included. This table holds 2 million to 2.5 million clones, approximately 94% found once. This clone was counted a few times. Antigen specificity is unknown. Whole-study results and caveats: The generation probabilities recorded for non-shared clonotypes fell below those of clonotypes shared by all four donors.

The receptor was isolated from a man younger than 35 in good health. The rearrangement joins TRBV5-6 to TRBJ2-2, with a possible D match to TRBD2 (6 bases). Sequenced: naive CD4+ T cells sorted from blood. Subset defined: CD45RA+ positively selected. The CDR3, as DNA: TGTGCCAGCAGCTTGGTCGGGCGGGGGAACACCGGGGAGCTGTTTTTT. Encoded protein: CASSLVGRGNTGELFF.